The 4 T cell receptor beta chains presented below share a single source sample, sequenced in a study of T-cell memory formation after mild COVID-19. TCRdb fed the 5' RACE reads into MiXCR, producing one record per CDR3 protein. The sample includes roughly 620,000 distinct CDR3 sequences, over 15% of them seen just once. The sample comprised PBMCs or a T cell subset sorted from them (not recorded which). Source of these receptors: an adult woman who had mild COVID-19 (a few samples of this study predate the infection). Cell type and time point are not known.

Only a few counts were recorded for this clonotype. The V call is TRBV12-5, the J call TRBJ1-1, with D unclear. Trimming cost V 0 bases and J 5 bases, with 16 bases left between them. Germline V CDR1 and CDR2: LGHNT, FRNRAP. This CDR3 is 16 amino acids long. The CDR3 bases are TGTGCTAGTGGTTTGGTAGTCGGTCCCCCGGGGACTGAAGCTTTCTTT. Translating gives CASGLVVGPPGTEAFF.

This clonotype showed up just a few times. The chain links TRBV6-6 to TRBJ1-4, with D perhaps TRBD1 (6 bases). Germline CDR1 MNHNY, CDR2 SVGAGI (reference sequence). The CDR3 contains 15 residues. V was shortened by 7 bases and J by 3 bases, with 15 bases between the two germline ends. In DNA form, the CDR3 reads TGTGCCAGCAACCCGAGGGGGAGGGCTAATGAAAAACTGTTTTTT. Translation gives CASNPRGRANEKLFF.

The chain joins TRBV13 to TRBJ2-1; the D is unclear. V lost 5 bases and J lost 2, with 16 bases in between. The CDR3 contains 16 residues. Germline CDR1 reads PRHDT; CDR2 reads FYEKMQ (reference sequence). The CDR3 region is CASSRRSGRTYNEQFF. In nucleotides, the CDR3 is TGTGCCAGCAGCCGCCGGTCCGGGCGGACCTACAATGAGCAGTTCTTC. The full variable domain, its missing parts supplied by reference TRBV13 and TRBJ2-1, is AAGVIQSPRHLIKEKRETATLKCYPIPRHDTVYWYQQGPGQDPQFLISFYEKMQSDKGSIPDRFSAQQFSDYHSELNMSSLELGDSALYFCASSRRSGRTYNEQFFGPGTRLTVL.

Many counts were recorded for this clonotype. The chain has TRBV12-3 or TRBV12-4 and TRBJ1-5; 9 nucleotides agree with TRBD1. The CDR3 sequence is 14 residues long. V dropped 7 bases and J dropped 11; count of bases not matched to a gene: 12. CDR3 bases: TGTGCCAGCACCGAACGACAGGGGGTTCGATCCCAGCATTTT. Residues: CASTERQGVRSQHF.